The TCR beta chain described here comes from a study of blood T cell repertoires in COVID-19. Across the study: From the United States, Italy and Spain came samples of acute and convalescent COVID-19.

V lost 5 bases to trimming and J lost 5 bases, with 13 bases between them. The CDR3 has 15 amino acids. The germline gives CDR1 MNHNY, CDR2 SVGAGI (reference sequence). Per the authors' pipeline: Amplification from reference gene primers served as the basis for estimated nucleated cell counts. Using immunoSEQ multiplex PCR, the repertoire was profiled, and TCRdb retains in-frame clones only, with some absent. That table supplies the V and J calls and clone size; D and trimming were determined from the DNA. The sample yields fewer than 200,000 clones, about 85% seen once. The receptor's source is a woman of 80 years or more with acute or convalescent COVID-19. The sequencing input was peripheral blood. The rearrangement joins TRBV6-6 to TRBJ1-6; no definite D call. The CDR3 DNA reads TGTGCCAGCAGTCCCTACGGTGGAGATAATTCACCCCTCCACTTT. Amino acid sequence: CASSPYGGDNSPLHF.